The 22 T cell receptor beta chains below all came from one sample that was sequenced in a study of blood T cell repertoires in COVID-19. Libraries were prepared by immunoSEQ multiplex PCR; TCRdb keeps only in-frame clonotypes and omits some of them. The sample has tens of thousands of clones, 85% seen once; the top ten hold under 4.5%. Sequencing was performed on peripheral blood. The receptors stem from a man in his sixties with acute or convalescent COVID-19.

The rearrangement joins TRBV30 to TRBJ2-7, with D perhaps matching TRBD2 (6 bases). The CDR3 contains 14 residues. The V end was cut by 3 bases, the J end by 1 base, with 13 bases between. CDR1 GTSNPN and CDR2 SVGIG come from the germline V gene (reference sequence). DNA of the CDR3: TGTGCCTGGAGAGTTAGCGGACTTTCCTACGAGCAGTACTTC. It codes for CAWRVSGLSYEQYF.

About this clone itself: Germline is not matched at one junction end, which may reflect a read error. The chain joins TRBV7-7 to TRBJ1-1; D may be TRBD1 (6 bases). CDR1 and CDR2 (germline): SSHAT, FNYEAQ (reference sequence). CDR3 length: 16 residues. This CDR3 is CASNFPGGRSNTEAFF. The CDR3 coding sequence is TGTGCTAGCAACTTCCCGGGGGGCAGATCGAACACTGAAGCTTTCTTT.

The gene calls are TRBV5-1 and TRBJ2-1; D may be TRBD1 (6 bases). This CDR3 is 14 amino acids long. Trimming took 0 bases from V and 9 from J, leaving 13 bases between them. Germline-derived CDR1 and CDR2 are SGHRS and YFSETQ. CDR3 loop: CASSLEQGYSEQFF. The CDR3 DNA follows: TGCGCCAGCAGCTTGGAGCAGGGGTATAGTGAGCAGTTCTTC. Combining the CDR3 with reference TRBV5-1 and TRBJ2-1 gives the whole variable domain KAGVTQTPRYLIKTRGQQVTLSCSPISGHRSVSWYQQTPGQGLQFLFEYFSETQRNKGNFPGRFSGRQFSNSRSEMNVSTLELGDSALYLCASSLEQGYSEQFFGPGTRLTVL.

The J gene is TRBJ1-1, the V gene TRBV7-2; D not certain. Per the germline V gene, CDR1 is SGHTA and CDR2 is FQGNSA. This CDR3 is 15 amino acids long. V was trimmed by 5 bases and J by 4 bases, leaving 17 bases between them. The CDR3 region has the DNA TGTGCCAGCAGCCCACCCCGGGAGGGAGGCACTGAAGCTTTCTTT. It yields the protein CASSPPREGGTEAFF.

In DNA form, the CDR3 reads TGTGCCAGCAGTTTCTCTGGCGGAACCCAAGAGACCCAGTACTTC. Residues: CASSFSGGTQETQYF. This rearrangement joins TRBV7-8 to TRBJ2-5, with no clear D. Germline values: CDR1 SGHVS, CDR2 FQNEAQ. There are 15 residues in the CDR3. Trimming took off 6 bases at V and 1 base at J, with 15 bases between the two ends.

This rearrangement joins TRBV6-5 to TRBJ2-7; 9 bases are a match to TRBD1. The germline V gene has CDR1 MNHEY and CDR2 SVGAGI. With V trimmed by 5 bases and J by 2 bases, 4 bases remained unmatched. The CDR3 loop spans 14 amino acids. The CDR3 DNA reads TGTGCCAGCAGTCCCGGGGACAGGGCCTACGAGCAGTACTTC. Protein sequence: CASSPGDRAYEQYF.

This sequence joins TRBV6-5 and TRBJ2-1; weak D call: TRBD1 (6 bases). The CDR3 consists of 15 residues. V lost 0 bases, J lost 2 bases, and 8 bases lay in between. Germline lookup yields CDR1 MNHEY and CDR2 SVGAGI. In DNA form, the CDR3 reads TGTGCCAGCAGTTACTCAGGGGGAACCTACAATGAGCAGTTCTTC. It is translated as CASSYSGGTYNEQFF.

The V gene is TRBV7-2, the J gene TRBJ2-5; D gene unclear. V was cut by 5 bases and J by 0 bases, with 10 bases left in between. Germline CDR1 reads SGHTA; CDR2 reads FQGNSA. The CDR3 contains 14 residues. The CDR3 spells CASSPDIYQETQYF. The CDR3 nucleotides read TGTGCCAGCAGCCCTGACATCTACCAAGAGACCCAGTACTTC.

The chain is built from TRBV9 and TRBJ2-3, with 7 bases lining up with TRBD2. The CDR3 is 16 residues long. Germline assignment: CDR1 SGDLS and CDR2 YYNGEE. Trimming took 0 bases from V and 0 from J; bases not matched to a gene: 4. Here the CDR3 DNA reads TGTGCCAGCAGCGTAGACACGGGAGGAAGCACAGATACGCAGTATTTT. Protein sequence: CASSVDTGGSTDTQYF.

The CDR3 DNA reads TGTGCCAGCAGCCAACAGGGGTACACCGGGGAGCTGTTTTTT. Translating gives CASSQQGYTGELFF. This chain links TRBV6-4 with TRBJ2-2; the match to TRBD1 covers 7 bases. The CDR3 contains 14 residues. J gave up 3 bases and V 6 bases, and 4 bases lay outside the gene matches. Germline V lookup: CDR1 MRHNA, CDR2 SNTAGT.

The rearrangement links TRBV10-2 to TRBJ1-2, with 10 bases fitting TRBD1. This CDR3 spans 16 amino acids. The V segment lost 8 bases and the J segment 0 bases; nucleotides outside the gene matches: 9. The V gene's germline CDR1 is WSHSY and CDR2 SAAADI. The CDR3 DNA reads as TGCGCCAGCCTTAGGGACAGGGGACAAACTAACTATGGCTACACCTTC. This translates into CASLRDRGQTNYGYTF.

V usage is TRBV9 and J usage is TRBJ2-3; 11 bases are a match to TRBD2. Per germline, CDR1 SGDLS and CDR2 YYNGEE. CDR3 length: 17 residues. V lost 3 bases to trimming and J lost 2 bases; unmatched junction nucleotides: 8. The CDR3 bases are TGTGCCAGCAGCGCCCGAACGACTAGCGGGGACACAGATACGCAGTATTTT. Translated: CASSARTTSGDTDTQYF.

Only a few counts were recorded for this clone. The chain has TRBV19 and TRBJ2-1; 11 bases align to TRBD2. This CDR3 has 17 residues. J gave up 4 bases and V 6 bases, and 11 bases lay outside the gene matches. Per the germline V gene, CDR1 is LNHDA and CDR2 is SQIVND (reference sequence). The CDR3 coding sequence is TGTGCCAGTAGGACCTCCGGGACTAGCGGCTTTTACAATGAGCAGTTCTTC. It yields the protein CASRTSGTSGFYNEQFF.

This chain uses TRBV3-1 (or the pseudogene TRBV3-2) with TRBJ1-6, with D uncertain. V was clipped by 1 base and J by 5 bases, with 6 bases between them. This CDR3 has 14 residues. The germline V gene encodes CDR1 LGHDT and CDR2 YNNKEL (reference sequence). CDR3 nucleotide sequence: TGTGCCAGCAGCCAAGTGAACAATAATTCACCCCTCCACTTT. Protein: CASSQVNNNSPLHF.

The rearrangement uses TRBV15 and TRBJ1-1, with D unresolved. Looked up from germline, CDR1 is LNHNV and CDR2 is YYDKDF (reference sequence). Trimming stripped 4 bases from V and 2 bases from J, with 14 bases between. The length of the CDR3 is 15 residues. DNA for the CDR3: TGTGCCACCAGCACTATGTCGAACCTTAACACTGAAGCTTTCTTT. It translates to CATSTMSNLNTEAFF.

The chain recombines TRBV4-1 with TRBJ1-5; 9 nucleotides agree with TRBD1. Germline trimming cut 2 bases from V and 5 bases from J; bases unmatched to any gene: 7. The CDR3 runs 16 residues. Germline V gene sequence: CDR1 MGHRA, CDR2 YSYEKL. The CDR3 nucleotides read TGCGCCAGCAGCCAAACCGGGACAGGGAATGATCAGCCCCAGCATTTT. Its protein product is CASSQTGTGNDQPQHF.

V gene TRBV6-4 combines with J gene TRBJ2-1; maybe TRBD1 (5 bases). Germline V gene data show CDR1 as MRHNA and CDR2 as SNTAGT. Trimming removed 6 bases from V and 5 bases from J, with 17 bases in between. This CDR3 region has 15 residues. The CDR3 here is CASRVEGFRDNEQFF. Written as DNA, the CDR3 is TGTGCCAGCAGGGTCGAAGGGTTCAGGGACAATGAGCAGTTCTTC.

The chain joins TRBV25-1 to TRBJ1-2; 8 bases map to TRBD1. Per germline, CDR1 MGHDK and CDR2 SYGVNS. The CDR3 extends over 17 amino acids. Unmatched junction bases numbered 17, after V lost 4 bases and J lost 7 bases. The CDR3 spells CASSGSPGTGSGVGYTF. The CDR3 DNA reads TGTGCCAGCAGTGGGAGTCCCGGGACAGGTTCTGGCGTTGGCTACACCTTC.

The rearrangement links TRBV6-5 to TRBJ1-5; D is perhaps TRBD1 (5 bases). The CDR3 loop spans 14 amino acids. V was trimmed by 2 bases and J by 4 bases, leaving 9 bases between them. In germline, CDR1 is MNHEY, CDR2 SVGAGI. The CDR3: CASSYGGTNQPQHF. The CDR3 bases are TGTGCCAGCAGTTACGGGGGGACTAATCAGCCCCAGCATTTT.

This rearrangement joins TRBV4-2 to TRBJ2-7; no clear D. Germline V gene lookup returns CDR1 LGHNA and CDR2 YNFKEQ. V was pared by 7 bases and J by 2 bases, with 18 bases between. CDR3 length: 15 amino acids. CDR3 loop: CASNSPESLAYEQYF. DNA for the CDR3: TGTGCCAGCAACTCTCCCGAGAGCCTAGCCTACGAGCAGTACTTC.

CDR3 DNA sequence: TGTGCCAGCAGTCACCCCGACAGGGGGTCTGGCTACACCTTC. This sequence encodes CASSHPDRGSGYTF. The V gene is TRBV6-2 or TRBV6-3, the J gene TRBJ1-2; TRBD1 aligns across 9 bases. With 5 bases clipped from V and 7 bases from J, the junction kept 8 bases outside the gene matches. This CDR3 has 14 residues. The V gene's germline CDR1 is MNHEY and CDR2 SVGEGT.

This clone showed up just a few times. The gene calls are TRBV18 and TRBJ1-4; 7 nucleotides match TRBD1. The trim removed 2 bases at V and 3 bases at J, leaving 3 bases unmatched. Germline V lookup: CDR1 KGHSH, CDR2 LQKENI. The CDR3 totals 15 residues. DNA for the CDR3: TGTGCCAGCTCACCAAACAGGGGACCTAATGAAAAACTGTTTTTT. Protein sequence: CASSPNRGPNEKLFF.